This T cell receptor beta chain was identified during a study of blood T cells in healthy people across ages. Notes on the study in general: Using unsorted PBMCs precluded a conclusive naive versus antigen-experienced comparison.

Isolation recovered at least 6.5 million PBMCs from every sample. Primers used in a second PCR of about 7 to 12 cycles were a sample-barcoded 5' primer and a J-beta primer mix. TCRdb fed the 5' RACE reads into MiXCR, producing one record per CDR3 protein. The data contain 750,000 to 1,000,000 distinct CDR3 sequences, about 29% of them seen just once; the ten biggest clones take up 10%. This clonotype was seen a handful of times. Its target is unknown. The same data also contributed to another study, on T cells of mothers and their children.

This sequence was found in a woman aged 40 to 50 in good health. Sequencing was done on a sample of blood.

CDR3 in DNA: TGCGCCAGCAGCACATCACGTGGCAGTTGGGACAATGAGCAGTTCTTC. It specifies CASSTSRGSWDNEQFF. The chain employs TRBV5-1 and TRBJ2-1; D call uncertain. The CDR3 spans 16 residues. V lost 4 bases to trimming and J lost 5 bases, with 19 bases between them. Germline assignment: CDR1 SGHRS and CDR2 YFSETQ.